This T cell receptor beta chain appears in the sequencing data of a study of brain metastases from non-small cell lung cancer. Study-wide findings and caveats: Compared with primary tumors, brain metastases showed less T-cell infiltration. Metastases had sparse T cells but largely shared repertoires with primaries. T-cell clones appeared expanded in around 61% of brain metastases relative to matched primary tumors.

Germline V lookup: CDR1 SEHNR, CDR2 FQNEAQ (reference sequence). Trimming shortened V by 0 bases and J by 3 bases, and 11 bases separated the two germline ends. CDR3 length: 16 amino acids. Assay used: immunoSEQ multiplex PCR; TCRdb lists only in-frame clones, some missing. The sample contains about 3,100 clones, 81% of which appear only once. About this clone: Its antigen is as yet unknown.

The sample comprised tissue from a brain metastasis. V usage is TRBV7-9 and J usage is TRBJ1-4; no reliable D call. This receptor was obtained from a donor older than 35 with non-small cell lung cancer. CDR3 amino acids: CASSLAVWGSNEKLFF. CDR3 in DNA: TGTGCCAGCAGCTTAGCGGTCTGGGGATCTAATGAAAAACTGTTTTTT.